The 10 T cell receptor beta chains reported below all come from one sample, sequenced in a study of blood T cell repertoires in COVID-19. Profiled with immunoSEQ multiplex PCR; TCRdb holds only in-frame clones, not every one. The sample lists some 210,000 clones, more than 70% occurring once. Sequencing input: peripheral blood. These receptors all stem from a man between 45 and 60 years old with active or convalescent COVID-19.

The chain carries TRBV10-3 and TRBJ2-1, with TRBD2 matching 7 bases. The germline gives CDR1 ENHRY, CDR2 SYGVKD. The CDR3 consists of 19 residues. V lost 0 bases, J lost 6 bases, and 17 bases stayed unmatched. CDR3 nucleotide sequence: TGTGCCATCAGTGAGTCGAAGGGCGCAGCGGGAAAAAGGTTCAATGAGCAGTTCTTC. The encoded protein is CAISESKGAAGKRFNEQFF.

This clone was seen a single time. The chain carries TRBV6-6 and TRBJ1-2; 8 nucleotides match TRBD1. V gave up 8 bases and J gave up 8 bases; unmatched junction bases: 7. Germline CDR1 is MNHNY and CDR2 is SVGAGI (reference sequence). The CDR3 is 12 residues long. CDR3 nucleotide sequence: TGTGCCAGCTACGGACAGGGTTCGGGCTACACCTTC. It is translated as CASYGQGSGYTF.

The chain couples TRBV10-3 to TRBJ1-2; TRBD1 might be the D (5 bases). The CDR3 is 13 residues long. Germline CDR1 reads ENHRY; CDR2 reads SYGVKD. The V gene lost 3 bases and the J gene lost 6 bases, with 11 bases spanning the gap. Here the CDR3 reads CAISDPGWHGYTF. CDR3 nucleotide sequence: TGTGCCATCAGTGATCCAGGGTGGCATGGCTACACCTTC.

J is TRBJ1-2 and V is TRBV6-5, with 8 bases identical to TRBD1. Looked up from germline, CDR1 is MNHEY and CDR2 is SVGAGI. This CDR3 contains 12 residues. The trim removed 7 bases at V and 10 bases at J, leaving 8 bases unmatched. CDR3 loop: CASTADREDYTF. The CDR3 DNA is TGTGCCAGCACCGCGGACAGGGAAGACTACACCTTC.

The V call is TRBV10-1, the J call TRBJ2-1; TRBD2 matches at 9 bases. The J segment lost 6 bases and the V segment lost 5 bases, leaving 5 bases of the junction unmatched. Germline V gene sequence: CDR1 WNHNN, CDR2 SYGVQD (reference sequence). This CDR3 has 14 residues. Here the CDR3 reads CASSTSGRFNEQFF. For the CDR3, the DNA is TGCGCCAGCAGTACGAGCGGGAGGTTCAATGAGCAGTTCTTC.

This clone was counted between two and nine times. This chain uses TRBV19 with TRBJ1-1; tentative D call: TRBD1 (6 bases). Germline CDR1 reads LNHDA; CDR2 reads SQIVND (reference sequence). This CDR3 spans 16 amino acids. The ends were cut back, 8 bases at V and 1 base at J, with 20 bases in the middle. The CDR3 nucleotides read TGTGCCAGTTCCAATCTACGTGGACAGAAGAACACTGAAGCTTTCTTT. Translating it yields CASSNLRGQKNTEAFF.

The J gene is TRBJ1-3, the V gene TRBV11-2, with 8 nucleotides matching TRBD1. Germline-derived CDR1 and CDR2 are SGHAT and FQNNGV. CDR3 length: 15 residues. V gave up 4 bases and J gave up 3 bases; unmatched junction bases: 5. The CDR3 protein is CASSSDRVLGNTIYF. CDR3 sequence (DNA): TGTGCCAGCAGCTCGGACAGGGTCCTTGGAAACACCATATATTTT.

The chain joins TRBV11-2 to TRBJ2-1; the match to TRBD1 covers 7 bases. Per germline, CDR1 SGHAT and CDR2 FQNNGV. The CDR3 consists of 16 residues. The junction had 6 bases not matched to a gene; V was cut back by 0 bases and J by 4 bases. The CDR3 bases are TGTGCCAGCAGCTTAGATGGGACAGTGTTTTACAATGAGCAGTTCTTC. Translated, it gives CASSLDGTVFYNEQFF.

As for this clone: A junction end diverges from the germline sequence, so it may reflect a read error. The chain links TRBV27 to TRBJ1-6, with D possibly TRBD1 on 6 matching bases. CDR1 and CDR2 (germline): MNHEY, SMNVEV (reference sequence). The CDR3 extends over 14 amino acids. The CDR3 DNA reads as TGTGCCAGCGCAAGAGGGGGATATAGTTCACCCCTCCACTTT. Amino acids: CASARGGYSSPLHF.

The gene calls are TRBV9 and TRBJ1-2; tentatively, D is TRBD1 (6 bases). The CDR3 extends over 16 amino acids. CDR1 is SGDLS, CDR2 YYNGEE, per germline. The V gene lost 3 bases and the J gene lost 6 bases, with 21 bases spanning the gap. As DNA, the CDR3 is TGTGCCAGCAGCGAAAAACAGGGAAGGGGTTACGATGGCTACACCTTC. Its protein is CASSEKQGRGYDGYTF.